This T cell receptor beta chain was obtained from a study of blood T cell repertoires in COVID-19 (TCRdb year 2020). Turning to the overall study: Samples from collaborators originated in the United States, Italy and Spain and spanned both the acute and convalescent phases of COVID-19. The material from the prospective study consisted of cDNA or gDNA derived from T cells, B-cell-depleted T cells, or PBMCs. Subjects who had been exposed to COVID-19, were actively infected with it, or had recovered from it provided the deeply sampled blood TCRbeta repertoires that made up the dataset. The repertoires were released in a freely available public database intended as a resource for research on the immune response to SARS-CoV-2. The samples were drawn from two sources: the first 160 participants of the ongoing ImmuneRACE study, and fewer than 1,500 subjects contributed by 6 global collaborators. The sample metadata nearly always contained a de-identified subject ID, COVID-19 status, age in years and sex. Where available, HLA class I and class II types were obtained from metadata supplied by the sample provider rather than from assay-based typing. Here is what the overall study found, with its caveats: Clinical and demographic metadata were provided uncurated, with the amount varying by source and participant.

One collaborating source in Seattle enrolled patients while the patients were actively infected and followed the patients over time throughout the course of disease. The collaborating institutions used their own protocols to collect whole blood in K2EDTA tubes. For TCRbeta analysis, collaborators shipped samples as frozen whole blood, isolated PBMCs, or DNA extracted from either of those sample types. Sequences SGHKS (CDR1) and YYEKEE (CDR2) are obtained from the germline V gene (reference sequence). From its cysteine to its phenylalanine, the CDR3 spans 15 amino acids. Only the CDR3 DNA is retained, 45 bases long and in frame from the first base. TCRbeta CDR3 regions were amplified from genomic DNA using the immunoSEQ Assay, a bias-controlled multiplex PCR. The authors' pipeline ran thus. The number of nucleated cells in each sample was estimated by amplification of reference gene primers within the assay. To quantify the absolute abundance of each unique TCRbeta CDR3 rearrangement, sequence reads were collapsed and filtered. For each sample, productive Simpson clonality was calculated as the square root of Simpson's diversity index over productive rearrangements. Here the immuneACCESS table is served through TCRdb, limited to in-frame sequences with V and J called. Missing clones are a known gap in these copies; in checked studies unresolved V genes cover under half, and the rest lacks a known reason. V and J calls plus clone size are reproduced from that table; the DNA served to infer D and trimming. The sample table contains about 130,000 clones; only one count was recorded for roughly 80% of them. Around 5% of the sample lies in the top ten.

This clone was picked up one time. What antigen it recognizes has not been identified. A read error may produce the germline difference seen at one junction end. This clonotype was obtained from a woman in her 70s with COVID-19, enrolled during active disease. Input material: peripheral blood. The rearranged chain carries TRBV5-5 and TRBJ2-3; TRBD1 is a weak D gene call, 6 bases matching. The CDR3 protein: CASRLSGAGVDTQYF. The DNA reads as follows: TGTGCCAGCCGCTTATCCGGGGCAGGGGTAGATACGCAGTATTTT.